This T cell receptor (beta chain) emerged from a study of T-cell reconstitution after alpha-beta-depleted transplantation in children. In germline, CDR1 is MNHEY, CDR2 SMNVEV (reference sequence). The CDR3 has 14 residues. V was trimmed by 5 bases and J by 5 bases, leaving 13 bases between them. This clonotype was detected many times. Molecular barcoding with unique molecular identifiers was used for the TCRbeta library. TCRdb independently ran MiXCR on the PCR reads; one entry per CDR3 protein. The table lists 100,000 or so distinct CDR3 sequences, less than 15% of them singletons, with over 11% in the top ten.

The sequence derives from a human donor who donated a stem cell graft to a child with inherited bone marrow failure. Sequenced material: PBMCs from the stem cell graft donor, taken from the stem cell graft. V gene TRBV27 combines with J gene TRBJ1-5; unclear D gene. CDR3 in amino acids: CASSPVRPDQPQHF. The DNA for the CDR3 is TGTGCCAGCAGTCCTGTAAGGCCGGATCAGCCCCAGCATTTT.